This T cell receptor beta chain was captured by sequencing in a study of blood T cell repertoires in COVID-19. Study information: Sites in the United States, Italy and Spain provided acute and convalescent COVID-19 samples. T cells, B-cell-depleted T cells, or PBMCs supplied cDNA or gDNA.

This CDR3 has 11 residues. The J segment lost 9 bases and the V segment lost 2 bases, leaving 1 base of the junction unmatched. This clone was detected once. As handled by the study authors: Scientists estimated how many nucleated cells there were by amplifying reference gene primers. Only in-frame clones appear in the TCRdb table, and some are missing; sequencing was by immunoSEQ multiplex PCR. V and J calls and clone size follow that table, whereas D and trimming were derived from the DNA. The table includes some 250,000 clones, around 88% detected once. Sequencing used peripheral blood. This sequence joins TRBV12-3 or TRBV12-4 and TRBJ2-7, with TRBD2 matching over 7 bases. The TCR sequence derives from a woman in her twenties or thirties who had recovered from COVID-19. The CDR3 loop reads CASSLREVQYF. The CDR3 coding sequence is TGTGCCAGCAGTTTACGGGAGGTGCAGTACTTC.